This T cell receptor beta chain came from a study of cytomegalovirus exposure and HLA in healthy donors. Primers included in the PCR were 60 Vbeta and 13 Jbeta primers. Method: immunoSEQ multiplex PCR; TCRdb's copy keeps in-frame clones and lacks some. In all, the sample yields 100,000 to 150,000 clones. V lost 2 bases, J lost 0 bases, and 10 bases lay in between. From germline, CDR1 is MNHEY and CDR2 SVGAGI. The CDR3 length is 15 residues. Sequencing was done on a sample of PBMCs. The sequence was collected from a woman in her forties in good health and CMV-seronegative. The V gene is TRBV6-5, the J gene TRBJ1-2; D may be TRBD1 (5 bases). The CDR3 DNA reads TGTGCCAGCAGTTACCGGACGACAGCTAACTATGGCTACACCTTC. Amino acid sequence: CASSYRTTANYGYTF.